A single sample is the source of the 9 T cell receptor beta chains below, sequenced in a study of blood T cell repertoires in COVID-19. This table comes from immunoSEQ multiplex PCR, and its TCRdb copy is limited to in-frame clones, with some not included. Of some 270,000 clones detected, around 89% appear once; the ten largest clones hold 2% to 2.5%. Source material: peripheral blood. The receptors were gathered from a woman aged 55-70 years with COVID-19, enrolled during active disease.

The CDR3 DNA reads as TGTGCCAGCAGCTTTACGGAAGGAGGACAGGGCTACGAGCAGTACTTC. Protein: CASSFTEGGQGYEQYF. The rearrangement joins TRBV11-2 to TRBJ2-7, with 8 nucleotides matching TRBD1. This CDR3 is 16 amino acids long. With V trimmed by 3 bases and J by 3 bases, 10 bases remained unmatched. CDR1 is SGHAT and CDR2 is FQNNGV in the germline V gene.

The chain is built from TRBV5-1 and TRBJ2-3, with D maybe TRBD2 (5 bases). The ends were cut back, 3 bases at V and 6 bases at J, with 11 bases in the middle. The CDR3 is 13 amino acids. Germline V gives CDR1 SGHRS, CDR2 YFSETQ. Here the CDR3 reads CASSSSSWDTQYF. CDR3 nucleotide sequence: TGCGCCAGCAGCTCTAGCAGCTGGGATACGCAGTATTTT.

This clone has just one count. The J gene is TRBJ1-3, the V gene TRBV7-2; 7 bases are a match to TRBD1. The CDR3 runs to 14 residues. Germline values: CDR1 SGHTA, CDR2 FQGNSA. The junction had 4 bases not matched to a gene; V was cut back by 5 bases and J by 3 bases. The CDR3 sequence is CASSLRQGGNTIYF. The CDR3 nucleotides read TGTGCCAGCAGCCTCAGACAGGGTGGAAACACCATATATTTT. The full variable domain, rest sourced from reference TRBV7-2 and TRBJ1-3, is GAGVSQSPSNKVTEKGKDVELRCDPISGHTALYWYRQSLGQGLEFLIYFQGNSAPDKSGLPSDRFSAERTGGSVSTLTIQRTQQEDSAVYLCASSLRQGGNTIYFGEGSWLTVV.

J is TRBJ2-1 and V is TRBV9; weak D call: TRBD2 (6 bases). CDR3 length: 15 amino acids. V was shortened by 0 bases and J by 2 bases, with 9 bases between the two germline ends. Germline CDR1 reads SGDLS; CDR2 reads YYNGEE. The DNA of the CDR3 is TGTGCCAGCAGCGTAGACCCGGGAGCCTACAATGAGCAGTTCTTC. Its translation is CASSVDPGAYNEQFF.

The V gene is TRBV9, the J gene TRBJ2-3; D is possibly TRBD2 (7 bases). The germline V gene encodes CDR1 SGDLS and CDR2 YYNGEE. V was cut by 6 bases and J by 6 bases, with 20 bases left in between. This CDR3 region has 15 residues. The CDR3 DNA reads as TGTGCCAGCACCCCGGGGAGGGGGGATACCGATACGCAGTATTTT. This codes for CASTPGRGDTDTQYF.

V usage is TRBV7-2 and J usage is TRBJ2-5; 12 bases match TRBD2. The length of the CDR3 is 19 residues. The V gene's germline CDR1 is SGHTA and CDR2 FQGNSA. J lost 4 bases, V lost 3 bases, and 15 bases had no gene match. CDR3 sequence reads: CASSFFPLAGGGLGETQYF. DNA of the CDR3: TGTGCCAGCAGCTTCTTCCCCCTAGCGGGGGGGGGCCTCGGAGAGACCCAGTACTTC.

The CDR3 is CSASLPRNTEAFF. CDR3 DNA sequence: TGCAGTGCTAGTCTACCCCGGAACACTGAAGCTTTCTTT. This chain connects TRBV20-1 to TRBJ1-1, with no clear D. The V end lost 3 bases, the J end lost 1 base, and 9 bases lay between the germline ends. Germline CDR1 DFQATT, CDR2 SNEGSKA (reference sequence). The CDR3 consists of 13 residues.

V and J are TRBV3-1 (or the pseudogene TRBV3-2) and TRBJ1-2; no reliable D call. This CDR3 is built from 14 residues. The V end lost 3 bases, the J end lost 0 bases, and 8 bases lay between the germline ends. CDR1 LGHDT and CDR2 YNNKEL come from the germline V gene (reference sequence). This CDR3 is CASSQGRSNYGYTF. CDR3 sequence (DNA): TGTGCCAGCAGCCAGGGCCGCTCTAACTATGGCTACACCTTC.

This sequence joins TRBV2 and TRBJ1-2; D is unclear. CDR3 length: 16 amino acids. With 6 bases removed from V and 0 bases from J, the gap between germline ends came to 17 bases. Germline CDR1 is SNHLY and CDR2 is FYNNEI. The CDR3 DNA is TGTGCCAGCAGCCGCTCGGTGGTGACAACTAACTATGGCTACACCTTC. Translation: CASSRSVVTTNYGYTF.